The 28 T cell receptor beta chains below come from one sample, sequenced in a study of response to subunit inactivated influenza vaccine. TCRdb ran MiXCR on the RT-PCR reads and lists one entry per CDR3 protein. The table lists around 470,000 distinct CDR3 sequences, approximately 7.8% of them singletons, with roughly 14% in the top ten. Sequenced here: PBMCs from blood, sampled about 23 months after vaccination. The receptors here all came from a man between 45 and 75 years old who received an inactivated influenza vaccine.

V gene TRBV5-4 combines with J gene TRBJ2-5; D possibly uses TRBD1 or TRBD2 (6 bases each). With 2 bases removed from V and 1 base from J, the gap between germline ends came to 9 bases. Germline V gives CDR1 SGHNT, CDR2 YYREEE (reference sequence). This CDR3 contains 14 residues. CDR3 region: CASSLRGAQETQYF. CDR3 coding DNA: TGTGCCAGCAGCTTAAGGGGGGCCCAAGAGACCCAGTACTTC. Filled out from reference TRBV5-4 and TRBJ2-5, the complete variable domain reads ETGVTQSPTHLIKTRGQQVTLRCSSQSGHNTVSWYQQALGQGPQFIFQYYREEENGRGNFPPRFSGLQFPNYSSELNVNALELDDSALYLCASSLRGAQETQYFGPGTRLLVL.

This clonotype came up many times. The chain couples TRBV4-2 to TRBJ2-3, with 15 nucleotides matching TRBD2. Trimming at V came to 4 bases and at J to 2 bases, leaving 7 bases not matched to a gene. Germline CDR1 is LGHNA and CDR2 is YNFKEQ. CDR3 length equals 18 residues. CDR3 sequence reads: CASSPQGTSGGTTDTQYF. DNA of the CDR3: TGTGCCAGCAGCCCACAAGGGACTAGCGGGGGGACCACAGATACGCAGTATTTT.

This clonotype was observed a handful of times. The chain employs TRBV19 and TRBJ2-1; TRBD2 agrees at 12 bases. Germline-derived CDR1 and CDR2 are LNHDA and SQIVND (reference sequence). This CDR3 is 18 amino acids long. Trimming at V came to 1 base and at J to 0 bases, leaving 4 bases not matched to a gene. The CDR3 nucleotides read TGTGCCAGTAGTATAGCCCGGACTAGCGGGGCCTCCTACAATGAGCAGTTCTTC. Protein product: CASSIARTSGASYNEQFF.

This clonotype showed up just a few times. The genes are TRBV29-1 and TRBJ2-5; D ambiguous. The germline CDR1 and CDR2 sequences are SQVTM and ANQGSEA. This CDR3 comprises 12 residues. V was cut by 4 bases and J by 1 base, with 7 bases left in between. CDR3 region: CSVVAAQETQYF. As DNA, the CDR3 is TGCAGCGTTGTGGCAGCCCAAGAGACCCAGTACTTC. The full variable domain, completed using reference TRBV29-1 and TRBJ2-5, is SAVISQKPSRDICQRGTSLTIQCQVDSQVTMMFWYRQQPGQSLTLIATANQGSEATYESGFVIDKFPISRPNLTFSTLTVSNMSPEDSSIYLCSVVAAQETQYFGPGTRLLVL.

The rearrangement uses TRBV12-3 or TRBV12-4 and TRBJ2-1; D remains ambiguous. CDR3 length: 12 residues. V lost 3 bases and J lost 15, with 15 bases in between. The CDR3 reads CASSFDGTLRFF. The DNA of the CDR3 is TGTGCCAGCAGTTTCGACGGTACCCTGAGGTTCTTC.

The V gene is TRBV20-1, the J gene TRBJ2-1, with D possibly TRBD2 on 6 matching bases. Germline CDR1 DFQATT, CDR2 SNEGSKA (reference sequence). There are 18 residues in the CDR3. Trimming pared 3 bases from V and 0 bases from J, leaving 21 bases between. CDR3 nucleotide sequence: TGCAGTGCTAGCAGAGCGGGCAGGGCCCTTTCCTCCTACAATGAGCAGTTCTTC. Translated: CSASRAGRALSSYNEQFF.

This clonotype was seen more than once but under ten times. The V call is TRBV29-1, the J call TRBJ2-5; 10 nucleotides agree with TRBD2. Trimming took 4 bases from V and 7 from J; bases not matched to a gene: 3. Germline CDR1 reads SQVTM; CDR2 reads ANQGSEA. The CDR3 has 12 residues. The CDR3 loop reads CSVGSGGWTQYF. The CDR3 nucleotides read TGCAGCGTTGGTAGCGGGGGGTGGACCCAGTACTTC.

This clonotype has at least ten counts. This chain connects TRBV7-3 to TRBJ2-1; 7 bases fit TRBD2. The CDR3 contains 15 residues. V gave up 1 base and J gave up 5 bases; unmatched junction bases: 5. CDR1 and CDR2 from the germline V gene are SGHTA and FQGTGA. The CDR3 reads CASSLMGGGNNEQFF. Written as DNA, the CDR3 is TGTGCCAGCAGCTTAATGGGCGGGGGTAACAATGAGCAGTTCTTC.

This clonotype was recorded at least ten times. The genes are TRBV20-1 and TRBJ2-1; 9 nucleotides line up with TRBD2. V was pared by 2 bases and J by 9 bases, with 8 bases of the junction left unmatched. The CDR3 has 14 residues. Germline values: CDR1 DFQATT, CDR2 SNEGSKA (reference sequence). CDR3 bases: TGCAGTGCTAGAACGTCTAGCGGGATCGTTGAGCAGTTCTTC. This codes for CSARTSSGIVEQFF.

This chain uses TRBV10-3 with TRBJ1-5; 9 bases align to TRBD1. With 4 bases clipped from V and 3 bases from J, the junction kept 1 base outside the gene matches. The CDR3 totals 14 residues. From germline, CDR1 is ENHRY and CDR2 SYGVKD. CDR3 residues: CAISGTGDNQPQHF. CDR3 nucleotide sequence: TGTGCCATCAGTGGGACAGGGGACAATCAGCCCCAGCATTTT.

The sample holds a few counts of this clonotype. The chain is built from TRBV27 and TRBJ2-7, with 14 bases identical to TRBD2. CDR1 MNHEY and CDR2 SMNVEV come from the germline V gene (reference sequence). The junction had 7 bases not matched to a gene; V was cut back by 6 bases and J by 3 bases. The CDR3 is 16 amino acids. The CDR3 DNA reads TGTGCCAGCAGGGGACTAGCGGGAGTTCCAAGCTACGAGCAGTACTTC. It encodes CASRGLAGVPSYEQYF.

This clonotype was seen many times. V is TRBV29-1 and J is TRBJ2-1, with a weak D call TRBD1 (7 bases). Germline V gene data show CDR1 as SQVTM and CDR2 as ANQGSEA. V shed 5 bases and J shed 8 bases, with 25 bases lying between them. The CDR3 consists of 16 residues. CDR3 protein: CSVRWGDRQGLYEQFF. For the CDR3, the DNA is TGCAGCGTTCGTTGGGGCGACCGACAGGGACTCTATGAGCAGTTCTTC.

This clonotype was observed at least ten times. V usage is TRBV20-1 and J usage is TRBJ2-7, with TRBD1 matching over 8 bases. The CDR3 loop spans 15 amino acids. The trim removed 6 bases at V and 5 bases at J, leaving 15 bases unmatched. Germline CDR1 and CDR2: DFQATT and SNEGSKA (reference sequence). This chain's CDR3 is CSAKDRENFVNEQYF. The CDR3 DNA reads as TGCAGTGCCAAGGACAGGGAGAATTTCGTAAACGAGCAGTACTTC.

In this sample, this clonotype turned up many times. J is TRBJ2-2 and V is TRBV2; no firm D call. The CDR3 has 13 amino acids. Germline V gene data show CDR1 as SNHLY and CDR2 as FYNNEI. V was pared by 4 bases and J by 1 base, with 4 bases between. The CDR3 sequence is CASSVKNTGELFF. As DNA, the CDR3 is TGTGCCAGCAGTGTTAAGAACACCGGGGAGCTGTTTTTT.

This clonotype has more than one count but fewer than ten. This chain connects TRBV5-1 to TRBJ1-1; possibly TRBD1 for D (6 bases). Germline V gene sequence: CDR1 SGHRS, CDR2 YFSETQ. Trimming shortened V by 1 base and J by 1 base, and 14 bases separated the two germline ends. The CDR3 consists of 16 residues. DNA of the CDR3: TGCGCCAGCAGCTTGCTACCGGGACAACGGAACACTGAAGCTTTCTTT. This codes for CASSLLPGQRNTEAFF.

This rearrangement joins TRBV6-1 to TRBJ2-7; 8 bases are shared with TRBD1. This CDR3 spans 14 amino acids. Germline V gene lookup returns CDR1 MNHNS and CDR2 SASEGT. The V and J ends lost 6 bases and 0 bases, in that order; junction bases with no gene match: 4. CDR3 protein: CASRDRAPSYEQYF. The DNA for the CDR3 is TGTGCCAGCAGGGACAGGGCACCCTCCTACGAGCAGTACTTC.

This clonotype was seen more than once but under ten times. V usage is TRBV12-3 or TRBV12-4 and J usage is TRBJ2-3, with TRBD2 matching over 10 bases. V was clipped by 6 bases and J by 6 bases; unmatched bases: 21. CDR3 length: 19 amino acids. The CDR3 region is CASSSKVVTSGVTRDTQYF. The CDR3 DNA is TGTGCCAGCAGCTCAAAGGTTGTAACTAGCGGGGTCACGAGGGATACGCAGTATTTT.

The J gene is TRBJ1-4, the V gene TRBV7-9; possibly TRBD1 for D (5 bases). This CDR3 is 15 amino acids long. V lost 6 bases, J lost 2 bases, and 13 bases lay in between. Looked up from germline, CDR1 is SEHNR and CDR2 is FQNEAQ (reference sequence). The CDR3 coding sequence is TGTGCCAGCAGTAGGGGAGATCGGACTAATGAAAAACTGTTTTTT. This sequence encodes CASSRGDRTNEKLFF.

Many counts were recorded for this clonotype. The CDR3 coding sequence is TGTGCCAGCAGCTTAGGGACTAGCAGAAACAATGAGCAGTTCTTC. Protein product: CASSLGTSRNNEQFF. The chain joins TRBV7-2 to TRBJ2-1; 8 bases agree with TRBD2. This CDR3 spans 15 amino acids. Per the germline V gene, CDR1 is SGHTA and CDR2 is FQGNSA. J gave up 5 bases and V 1 base, and 4 bases lay outside the gene matches.

Ten or more counts support this clonotype. This sequence joins TRBV2 and TRBJ1-6; D remains unclear. The length of the CDR3 is 13 residues. V was trimmed by 7 bases and J by 6 bases, leaving 10 bases between them. Germline CDR1 is SNHLY and CDR2 is FYNNEI. CDR3 protein: CASNRELNSPLHF. CDR3 nucleotide sequence: TGTGCCAGCAATCGAGAGCTTAATTCACCCCTCCACTTT.

This clonotype came up many times. The chain's CDR3 is CASRAQGGTYGYTF. In nucleotides, the CDR3 is TGTGCCAGCAGAGCCCAAGGCGGGACCTATGGCTACACCTTC. V gene TRBV2 combines with J gene TRBJ1-2, with a possible D match to TRBD1 (5 bases). The CDR3 runs to 14 residues. Trimming took off 6 bases at V and 4 bases at J, with 15 bases between the two ends. The V gene's germline CDR1 is SNHLY and CDR2 FYNNEI.

This sequence joins TRBV2 and TRBJ1-5; 7 positions agree with TRBD1. Germline lookup yields CDR1 SNHLY and CDR2 FYNNEI. This CDR3 contains 15 residues. The V and J ends lost 6 bases and 4 bases, in that order; junction bases with no gene match: 9. Written as DNA, the CDR3 is TGTGCCAGCAGCGGAACTTTGGACAGGAATCAGCCCCAGCATTTT. Protein: CASSGTLDRNQPQHF.

This clonotype was seen a few times. The rearrangement joins TRBV7-8 to TRBJ2-7, with a tentative D call TRBD2 (6 bases). Germline V gene lookup returns CDR1 SGHVS and CDR2 FQNEAQ. V was trimmed by 5 bases and J by 3 bases, leaving 14 bases between them. There are 14 residues in the CDR3. The CDR3 spells CASSPGLSFYEQYF. Here the CDR3 DNA reads TGTGCCAGCAGCCCAGGACTATCCTTCTACGAGCAGTACTTC.

This clonotype was recorded a few times. The V and J genes are TRBV20-1 and TRBJ1-6; D is ambiguous. Germline-derived CDR1 and CDR2 are DFQATT and SNEGSKA (reference sequence). V lost 1 base to trimming and J lost 1 base, with 11 bases between them. The CDR3 is 16 residues long. The CDR3 sequence is CSARVGVQSYNSPLHF. As DNA, the CDR3 is TGCAGTGCTAGAGTGGGTGTCCAATCCTATAATTCACCCCTCCACTTT.

The genes are TRBV6-5 and TRBJ2-5; possibly TRBD1 or TRBD2 for D (5 bases each). The CDR3 has 16 amino acids. The ends were cut back, 6 bases at V and 4 bases at J, with 21 bases in the middle. Germline V gives CDR1 MNHEY, CDR2 SVGAGI. DNA of the CDR3: TGTGCCAGCAGCTACCGTTTCGGGGCTGAGAGAGAGACCCAGTACTTC. Its translation: CASSYRFGAERETQYF.

This clonotype was seen at least ten times. Here the CDR3 DNA reads TGCAGTGCTAGGCGTGGCGAAGGGGTCCAGTACTTC. Protein: CSARRGEGVQYF. The chain carries TRBV20-1 and TRBJ2-5; D is possibly TRBD1 (5 bases). Trimming left V 3 bases short and J 10 bases short, with 15 bases between. This CDR3 is built from 12 residues. Germline V gene sequence: CDR1 DFQATT, CDR2 SNEGSKA (reference sequence).

Comments on this clonotype: A read error may explain this, as a much larger clone is one base away. In this CDR3 the conserved last residue, phenylalanine or tryptophan, is missing, so a read error is likely. The chain has TRBV12-3 or TRBV12-4 and TRBJ1-2; a weak D match, TRBD1 (6 bases). Trimming removed 6 bases from V and 7 bases from J, with 18 bases in between. The CDR3 is 14 amino acids. The CDR3 here is CASSPSWGAVGYTL. DNA for the CDR3: TGTGCCAGCAGCCCTTCTTGGGGGGCTGTTGGCTACACCCTC.

This clonotype occurred many times. The rearrangement uses TRBV7-8 and TRBJ2-1, with 9 nucleotides matching TRBD2. This CDR3 has 18 amino acids. From germline, CDR1 is SGHVS and CDR2 FQNEAQ. The V segment lost 2 bases and the J segment 6 bases; nucleotides outside the gene matches: 14. The CDR3 coding sequence is TGTGCCAGCAGCTTACCCTCTTGGGGAATAGCGGGGGTCAATGAGCAGTTCTTC. Translating gives CASSLPSWGIAGVNEQFF. Full variable domain (outside the CDR3, taken from reference TRBV7-8 and TRBJ2-1): GAGVSQSPRYKVAKRGQDVALRCDPISGHVSLFWYQQALGQGPEFLTYFQNEAQLDKSGLPSDRFFAERPEGSVSTLKIQRTQQEDSAVYLCASSLPSWGIAGVNEQFFGPGTRLTVL.